This T cell receptor (beta chain) was recovered during a study of T-cell memory formation after mild COVID-19. About the research overall: Clusters were largely donor specific.

This CDR3 is built from 14 residues. The germline V and J ends were trimmed by 3 bases and 4 bases, with 10 bases remaining between them. Per germline, CDR1 SGHTA and CDR2 FQGNSA. 5'RACE, which relied on constant-segment primers, yielded TCR alpha and TCR beta cDNA libraries carrying sample barcodes and UMIs. Using its own MiXCR run on the 5' RACE reads, TCRdb lists one record per CDR3 protein. Of roughly 350,000 distinct CDR3 sequences listed, under 25% were seen once; the top ten hold around 13%. In regard to this clonotype: Since the CDR3 does not end with the conserved phenylalanine or tryptophan, this likely comes from a read error.

The sequence came from an adult woman who had mild COVID-19 (a few samples of this study predate the infection). Cell type and time point are not known. The chain couples TRBV7-2 to TRBJ2-1; D uncertain. The material sequenced was PBMCs or a T cell subset sorted from them (not recorded which). As DNA, the CDR3 is TGTGCCAGCAGCTTTAGAGAATATTACAATGAGCAGTTCATC. Protein: CASSFREYYNEQFI.